This record covers a single T cell receptor beta chain. These data come from a study of blood T cell repertoires in COVID-19. Study details: The samples span acute and convalescent COVID-19 from the United States, Italy and Spain. The cDNA or gDNA used as material had been derived from T cells, B-cell-depleted T cells, or PBMCs.

Germline loops: CDR1 GTSNPN, CDR2 SVGIG (reference sequence). V gave up 3 bases and J gave up 0 bases; unmatched junction bases: 5. The CDR3 runs 16 residues. Methods used by the authors: Researchers report that nucleated cell counts were estimated from reference gene primer amplification. TCRdb's copy holds only in-frame clones and misses some; the assay was immunoSEQ multiplex PCR. V and J calls and clone size are given by that table; D and trimming were obtained from the DNA. The repertoire has about 190,000 clones, 70% to 85% of them found once; the top ten carry 13%. The V gene is TRBV30, the J gene TRBJ2-3; TRBD2 aligns across 11 bases. This clonotype was obtained from a man aged 45-65 years who had recovered from COVID-19. Sample: peripheral blood. The CDR3, as DNA: TGTGCCTGGAGCCGACGGACTAGCGGGAGCACAGATACGCAGTATTTT. Its protein is CAWSRRTSGSTDTQYF.